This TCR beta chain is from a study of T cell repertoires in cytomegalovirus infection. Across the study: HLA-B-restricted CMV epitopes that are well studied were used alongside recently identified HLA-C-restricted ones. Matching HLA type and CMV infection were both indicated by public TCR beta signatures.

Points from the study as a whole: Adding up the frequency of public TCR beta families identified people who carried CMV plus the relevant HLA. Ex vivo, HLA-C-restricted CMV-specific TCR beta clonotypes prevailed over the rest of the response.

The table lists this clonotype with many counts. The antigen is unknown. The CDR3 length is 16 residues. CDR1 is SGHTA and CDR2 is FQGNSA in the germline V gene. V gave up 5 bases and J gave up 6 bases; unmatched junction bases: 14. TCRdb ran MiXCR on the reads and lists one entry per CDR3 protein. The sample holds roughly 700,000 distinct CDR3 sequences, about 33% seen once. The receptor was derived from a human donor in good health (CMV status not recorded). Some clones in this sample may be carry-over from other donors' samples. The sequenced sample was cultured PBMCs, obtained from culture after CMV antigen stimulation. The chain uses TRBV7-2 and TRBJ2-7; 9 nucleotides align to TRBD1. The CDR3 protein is CASSPVAGTGFGEQYF. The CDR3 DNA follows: TGTGCCAGCAGCCCTGTGGCCGGGACAGGGTTCGGCGAGCAGTACTTC.